This TCR beta chain was sequenced during a study of a mutant IDH1 vaccine in newly diagnosed glioma (dated by TCRdb to 2020 to 2023). For the wider study: Patients were given eight vaccinations, in weeks 1, 3, 5, 7, 11, 15, 19 and 23, which matched visits V03 through V10. Vaccination began 4-6 weeks after radiotherapy alone, or alongside temozolomide cycles in the chemotherapy-containing groups. The approximately 32 treated patients were around 62% male and around 38% female, with a mean age of approximately 40 years. Before enrollment, most patients had been given radiochemotherapy with temozolomide as standard therapy, while the rest had received either radiotherapy alone or temozolomide alone. Six visits were used for peripheral blood collection: V03 (baseline), V05, V07, V10, V12 and V13. Longitudinal TCRB deep sequencing was performed for about two dozen treated patients wherever samples were available for exploratory analyses.

Comments on this clone: This clone's antigen is unknown. Qualities for individual bases were not recorded, and no much larger clone is one base off.

Receptor libraries were prepared by the immunoSEQ multiplex PCR assay. Rearranged TCR beta chain sequences were amplified with the hsTCRB Kit following the manufacturer's protocol. TCRB libraries were sequenced on an Illumina MiSeq. Per the original workflow: The proprietary platform of the kit vendor was used for demultiplexing, trimming and gene mapping. The immuneACCESS repertoire file appears here via TCRdb, limited to in-frame rearrangements. These files lack a portion of the clones; in checked studies, under half of the deficit traces to unresolved V genes, and the cause of the others is not known. V and J calls plus clone size are reproduced from that table; the DNA served to infer D and trimming. Across this sample there are roughly 30,000 clones, with roughly 80% seen only once. Approximately 17% of the sample is in the top ten clones. This specimen's time point label, per the study, means: week 23, last vaccination. Every vaccine dose consisted of 300 ug of a 20-mer mutant IDH1 peptide in Montanide, administered subcutaneously together with topical imiquimod. All donors had newly diagnosed IDH1-mutant astrocytomas of WHO grade 3 or 4 that showed loss of nuclear ATRX. The samples were drawn from NOA16, a multicentre, single-arm, open-label phase I trial in Germany that tested a mutant IDH1 peptide vaccine in humans for the first time. Genomic DNA for TCRB sequencing was extracted from EDTA blood using the DNeasy Blood and Tissue Kit.

From cysteine to phenylalanine, the CDR3 is 15 amino acids long. Only CDR3 DNA remains: 45 bases, in frame from the first base. The germline V gene sets CDR1 to ENHRY and CDR2 to SYGVKD. V and J are truncated by 5 bases and 1 base respectively, leaving an intervening sequence of 14 bases. Overall results and qualifications from the work: It was noted by the authors that analyses of patient blood samples could not be reproduced owing to sample limitations. Across multiple MHC alleles, vaccine-induced immune responses were seen in roughly 93% of patients. Changes in the top peripheral T cell clonotypes picked up by TCRB sequencing did not appear to be linked to pseudoprogression. Availability determined which PBMC samples were chosen for TCRB deep sequencing.

The chain is encoded by TRBV10-3 joined to TRBJ2-5; TRBD2 could be the D gene, as 6 bases match. This TCR was recovered from a young woman with glioma. Here the sequenced sample was PBMCs, taken from a glioma patient whose treatment included an IDH1 peptide vaccine. CDR3 protein: CAISRDSLTQETQYF. Read as DNA, the sequence is TGTGCCATCAGTCGGGACTCCCTCACCCAAGAGACCCAGTACTTC.